The 32 T cell receptor beta chains listed next were all sequenced from one sample in a study of CD8+CD57+ T cells in acquired aplastic anemia. Genomic DNA templated the TCR beta VDJ and CDR3 profiling. TCRdb passed the reads through MiXCR, listing each CDR3 protein once. The sample has roughly 220,000 distinct CDR3 sequences; more than 55% are singletons. Sequenced patients had shown CD8+CD57+ cell expansion by flow cytometry. What was sequenced was sorted CD4+, CD8+, or CD8+CD57+ T cells (not recorded which) from PBMCs. The receptors originated from a human donor with aplastic anemia.

The CDR3: CASSESRHLRTDTQYF. CDR3 sequence (DNA): TGCGCCAGCAGTGAGTCGCGACACCTCCGCACAGATACGCAGTATTTT. The chain combines TRBV10-2 with TRBJ2-3; no definite D call. CDR3 length: 16 amino acids. Germline CDR1 WSHSY, CDR2 SAAADI. With 0 bases removed from V and 1 base from J, the gap between germline ends came to 11 bases.

Concerning this clonotype: The junction departs from the called germline gene at one end, perhaps through a read error. The chain uses TRBV7-6 and TRBJ2-2; D possibly matches TRBD1 or TRBD2 (6 bases each). The germline V gene encodes CDR1 SGHVS and CDR2 FNYEAQ. This CDR3 contains 14 residues. CDR3 DNA sequence: TGTGCCAGCGGCTTAAGGGGGGACACCGGGGAGCTGTTTTTT. Amino acid sequence: CASGLRGDTGELFF.

V usage is TRBV6-5 and J usage is TRBJ1-5; unclear D gene. The germline gives CDR1 MNHEY, CDR2 SVGAGI. Trimming stripped 0 bases from V and 11 bases from J, with 17 bases between. The CDR3 length is 15 residues. The CDR3 protein is CASSYSTASGETQHF. The DNA of the CDR3 is TGTGCCAGCAGTTACTCTACGGCCTCAGGAGAGACCCAGCATTTT.

This clonotype was seen only a few times. The chain uses TRBV15 and TRBJ2-6; D is possibly TRBD2 (6 bases). Germline assignment: CDR1 LNHNV and CDR2 YYDKDF (reference sequence). This CDR3 has 15 amino acids. V lost 1 base and J lost 2, with 6 bases in between. The CDR3 loop reads CATSRGGAGANVLTF. CDR3 coding DNA: TGTGCCACCAGCAGAGGGGGGGCTGGGGCCAACGTCCTGACTTTC.

The V and J genes are TRBV24-1 and TRBJ1-5; D gene unclear. Looked up from germline, CDR1 is KGHDR and CDR2 is SFDVKD. This CDR3 contains 13 residues. V lost 0 bases and J lost 2, with 1 base in between. The CDR3 region has the DNA TGTGCCACCAGTGATTTGGGCAATCAGCCCCAGCATTTT. Protein: CATSDLGNQPQHF.

The J gene is TRBJ2-7, the V gene TRBV20-1; maybe TRBD1 (6 bases). CDR1 and CDR2 from the germline V gene are DFQATT and SNEGSKA (reference sequence). Trimming removed 2 bases at V and 3 bases at J, with 14 bases between. This CDR3 region has 14 residues. CDR3 sequence reads: CSARPSGTSYEQYF. CDR3 DNA: TGCAGTGCTAGACCCTCCGGGACAAGCTACGAGCAGTACTTC.

This clonotype was observed a single time. It may be a read error: a sequence one base away is much more abundant. This rearrangement joins TRBV30 to TRBJ2-3; a possible D gene is TRBD1 (5 bases). The V gene's germline CDR1 is GTSNPN and CDR2 SVGIG (reference sequence). The CDR3 has 12 amino acids. CDR3 sequence reads: CAWRDNTDTQCF. As DNA, the CDR3 is TGTGCCTGGAGGGACAACACAGATACGCAGTGTTTT.

This clonotype was observed a handful of times. This chain connects TRBV9 to TRBJ1-3; 8 bases match TRBD1. The CDR3 runs to 15 residues. After removal of 4 bases from V and 6 bases from J, the junction contained 9 bases not matched to a gene. Per the germline V gene, CDR1 is SGDLS and CDR2 is YYNGEE. CDR3 region: CASSSYTGGPNTIYF. Written as DNA, the CDR3 is TGTGCCAGCAGCTCCTATACAGGGGGGCCAAACACCATATATTTT.

The J gene is TRBJ2-7, the V gene TRBV20-1; 14 bases are a match to TRBD2. Germline loops: CDR1 DFQATT, CDR2 SNEGSKA (reference sequence). The CDR3 totals 16 residues. Trimming at V came to 6 bases and at J to 7 bases, leaving 14 bases not matched to a gene. DNA of the CDR3: TGCAGTGCCAAAGGACTAGCGGGAGGCCTCTCCCTGGAGCAGTACTTC. The encoded protein is CSAKGLAGGLSLEQYF.

The rearrangement links TRBV29-1 to TRBJ1-2; 8 bases fit TRBD1. Losses at the gene ends were 6 bases for V and 4 bases for J; bases not matched to a gene: 10. This CDR3 spans 14 amino acids. Germline CDR1 is SQVTM and CDR2 is ANQGSEA. The CDR3 loop is CSVDRAGGTYGYTF. In DNA, the CDR3 is TGCAGCGTCGATAGGGCAGGGGGCACCTATGGCTACACCTTC.

The CDR3 DNA reads TGCAGCGTTGTCCCCACCGGGGAGCTGTTTTTT. Translated, it gives CSVVPTGELFF. This sequence joins TRBV29-1 and TRBJ2-2; D is ambiguous. V lost 4 bases and J 4 bases, leaving 4 bases between the germline ends. The length of the CDR3 is 11 residues. Germline V lookup: CDR1 SQVTM, CDR2 ANQGSEA.

Worth noting for this clonotype: Mismatch with germline at one junction end may stem from a read error. The rearrangement links TRBV20-1 to TRBJ2-2, with a tentative D call TRBD2 (5 bases). The V gene's germline CDR1 is DFQATT and CDR2 SNEGSKA (reference sequence). The CDR3 is 12 amino acids. DNA of the CDR3: TGCAGTGCTCGGGGAAACAACGGGGAGCTGTTTTTT. Encoded protein: CSARGNNGELFF.

The CDR3 reads CSASWTGKRLEQYF. Here the CDR3 DNA reads TGCAGTGCTAGCTGGACAGGGAAACGTCTCGAGCAGTACTTC. V and J are TRBV20-1 and TRBJ2-7, with 8 bases fitting TRBD1. The CDR3 runs 14 residues. Per the germline V gene, CDR1 is DFQATT and CDR2 is SNEGSKA (reference sequence). The V gene end was trimmed by 3 bases and the J gene end by 6 bases; junction bases not matched to a gene: 10.

The chain combines TRBV24-1 with TRBJ2-3, with 7 bases fitting TRBD1. Germline lookup yields CDR1 KGHDR and CDR2 SFDVKD. V dropped 3 bases and J dropped 6; count of bases not matched to a gene: 5. The CDR3 length is 14 residues. CDR3 in amino acids: CATSDVDRADTQYF. The CDR3 DNA reads as TGTGCCACCAGTGATGTTGACAGGGCCGATACGCAGTATTTT.

This clonotype was recorded only once. Given the absence of the conserved phenylalanine or tryptophan at the CDR3 end, a read error is likely. This chain links TRBV10-1 with TRBJ1-6; a possible D gene is TRBD1 (5 bases). Trimming took 2 bases from V and 11 from J, leaving 13 bases between them. CDR3 length: 14 residues. Germline CDR1 and CDR2: WNHNN and SYGVQD (reference sequence). CDR3: CASSEQGSNPPLHL. As DNA, the CDR3 is TGCGCCAGCAGTGAGCAGGGATCGAATCCACCCCTCCACCTT.

J is TRBJ1-1 and V is TRBV4-1; D gene uncertain. Germline CDR1 is MGHRA and CDR2 is YSYEKL. V lost 4 bases and J lost 2, with 14 bases in between. This CDR3 contains 15 residues. CDR3 protein: CASSPEMRGNTEAFF. The CDR3 region has the DNA TGCGCCAGCAGCCCCGAGATGCGTGGAAACACTGAAGCTTTCTTT.

With respect to this clonotype: The germline gene is not matched at one end of the junction; a read error may be the cause. V and J are TRBV7-3 and TRBJ2-7; 7 bases line up with TRBD1. Per germline, CDR1 SGHTA and CDR2 FQGTGA. The CDR3 has 14 amino acids. The CDR3 spells CASSQATGLEEQYF. The DNA for the CDR3 is TGCGCCAGCAGCCAGGCGACAGGGCTGGAGGAGCAGTACTTC.

The V and J genes are TRBV12-3 or TRBV12-4 and TRBJ1-2, with 8 positions matching TRBD1. Trimming took 6 bases from V and 7 from J; bases not matched to a gene: 13. This CDR3 has 15 amino acids. CDR3 nucleotides: TGTGCCAGCAGGCCGGAGACAGGGGCGGCTAGTGGCTACACCTTC. This codes for CASRPETGAASGYTF.

For this clonotype: One end of the junction is discordant with germline, which a read error may explain. The V gene is TRBV5-1, the J gene TRBJ2-7, with 11 bases fitting TRBD1. The germline V gene encodes CDR1 SGHRS and CDR2 YFSETQ. The CDR3 covers 15 residues. The CDR3 reads CASSSDRDRGYEQYF. CDR3 DNA sequence: TGTGCCAGCAGCTCGGACCGGGACAGGGGGTACGAGCAGTACTTC.

The rearrangement links TRBV25-1 to TRBJ1-4, with D unclear. This CDR3 spans 13 amino acids. In germline, CDR1 is MGHDK, CDR2 SYGVNS. V dropped 4 bases and J dropped 7 bases, with 10 bases sitting between them. The CDR3 DNA reads TGTGCCAGCAGTGGGCTAGGGCCTGAAAAACTGTTTTTT. It specifies CASSGLGPEKLFF.

The chain uses TRBV7-3 and TRBJ2-1, with D perhaps TRBD1 or TRBD2 (5 bases each). V was clipped by 5 bases and J by 7 bases, with 9 bases between them. This CDR3 spans 12 amino acids. CDR1 and CDR2 (germline): SGHTA, FQGTGA. The CDR3 coding sequence is TGTGCCAGCAGCGTCGGGGCTAATGAGCAGTTCTTC. The encoded protein is CASSVGANEQFF.

The V and J genes are TRBV29-1 and TRBJ2-7; D is unresolved. Germline V gene sequence: CDR1 SQVTM, CDR2 ANQGSEA. CDR3 length: 14 residues. V dropped 2 bases and J dropped 2 bases, with 13 bases sitting between them. CDR3 in amino acids: CSVESLERPYEQYF. CDR3 sequence (DNA): TGCAGCGTTGAAAGCCTGGAGAGACCCTACGAGCAGTACTTC.

V usage is TRBV15 and J usage is TRBJ2-5, with 7 bases lining up with TRBD2. The junction had 7 bases not matched to a gene; V was cut back by 1 base and J by 5 bases. The CDR3 loop spans 15 amino acids. Per the germline V gene, CDR1 is LNHNV and CDR2 is YYDKDF (reference sequence). Here the CDR3 DNA reads TGTGCCACCAGCAGAGCTCTAGCGGTCGGGGAGACCCAGTACTTC. Translated: CATSRALAVGETQYF. Drawing the rest from reference TRBV15 and TRBJ2-5, the complete variable domain is DAMVIQNPRYQVTQFGKPVTLSCSQTLNHNVMYWYQQKSSQAPKLLFHYYDKDFNNEADTPDNFQSRRPNTSFCFLDIRSPGLGDTAMYLCATSRALAVGETQYFGPGTRLLVL.

The V and J genes are TRBV20-1 and TRBJ1-5; 7 bases fit TRBD1. This CDR3 contains 12 residues. V shed 6 bases and J 10 bases; nucleotides not matched to a gene: 9. CDR1 and CDR2 from the germline V gene are DFQATT and SNEGSKA (reference sequence). CDR3 sequence: CSAAQGGGPQHF. In nucleotides, the CDR3 is TGCAGTGCCGCCCAGGGGGGGGGACCCCAGCATTTT.

The chain employs TRBV29-1 and TRBJ1-1; D is unclear. V lost 3 bases to trimming and J lost 1 base, with 6 bases between them. This CDR3 spans 12 amino acids. Germline assignment: CDR1 SQVTM and CDR2 ANQGSEA. CDR3 sequence reads: CSVDLGNTEAFF. The DNA for the CDR3 is TGCAGCGTTGACCTGGGGAACACTGAAGCTTTCTTT.

This chain links TRBV9 with TRBJ2-1; 11 bases fit TRBD2. The CDR3 has 15 amino acids. Trimming took 0 bases from V and 6 from J; bases not matched to a gene: 2. Germline CDR1 and CDR2: SGDLS and YYNGEE. The CDR3 is CASSVVSGRGNEQFF. The DNA for the CDR3 is TGTGCCAGCAGCGTAGTTAGCGGGAGGGGCAATGAGCAGTTCTTC.

The chain uses TRBV2 and TRBJ2-5; 7 nucleotides align to TRBD1. After removal of 8 bases from V and 5 bases from J, the junction contained 8 bases not matched to a gene. Germline lookup yields CDR1 SNHLY and CDR2 FYNNEI. The CDR3 is 13 residues long. This CDR3 is CASVRGLGETQYF. DNA of the CDR3: TGTGCCAGCGTCAGGGGGTTAGGGGAGACCCAGTACTTC.

This clonotype has at least ten counts. The chain uses TRBV24-1 and TRBJ2-2; 9 nucleotides agree with TRBD1. J lost 3 bases, V lost 0 bases, and 13 bases had no gene match. CDR3 length: 20 residues. Germline CDR1 is KGHDR and CDR2 is SFDVKD. In DNA, the CDR3 is TGTGCCACCAGTGATTTGCCGGGACAGGGTAGTCGCTCGGACACCGGGGAGCTGTTTTTT. This gives the protein CATSDLPGQGSRSDTGELFF.

A note on this clonotype: The junction differs from germline at one of its ends, possibly a read error. V gene TRBV20-1 combines with J gene TRBJ1-2; D gene unclear. The CDR3 runs 10 residues. Per the germline V gene, CDR1 is DFQATT and CDR2 is SNEGSKA (reference sequence). In DNA form, the CDR3 reads TGCAGTGCTCCGTGGAGCCACAGTGTCTTC. This gives the protein CSAPWSHSVF.

This clonotype was seen a handful of times. The chain couples TRBV10-3 to TRBJ2-5, with D uncertain. Germline CDR1 is ENHRY and CDR2 is SYGVKD. CDR3 length equals 13 residues. V shed 4 bases and J shed 1 base, with 7 bases lying between them. Here the CDR3 reads CAISATRQETQYF. The DNA for the CDR3 is TGTGCCATCAGTGCCACCCGCCAAGAGACCCAGTACTTC.

This chain joins TRBV7-3 and TRBJ2-5, with D possibly called TRBD1 or TRBD2 (5 bases each). Per germline, CDR1 SGHTA and CDR2 FQGTGA. V was shortened by 3 bases and J by 2 bases, with 13 bases between the two germline ends. The CDR3 is 15 amino acids. CDR3 region: CASSLGTTAQETQYF. Here the CDR3 DNA reads TGTGCCAGCAGCTTGGGGACGACAGCACAAGAGACCCAGTACTTC.

The chain combines TRBV7-9 with TRBJ2-7; 9 bases fit TRBD1. The CDR3 length is 16 residues. V gave up 4 bases and J gave up 4 bases; unmatched junction bases: 11. Germline V gene sequence: CDR1 SEHNR, CDR2 FQNEAQ (reference sequence). The CDR3 DNA sequence: TGTGCCAGCAGCTCCCCGGCGGGACAGGGTCCTTACGAGCAGTACTTC. This codes for CASSSPAGQGPYEQYF. Looking up the rest from reference TRBV7-9 and TRBJ2-7 gives the full variable domain: DTGVSQNPRHKITKRGQNVTFRCDPISEHNRLYWYRQTLGQGPEFLTYFQNEAQLEKSRLLSDRFSAERPKGSFSTLEIQRTEQGDSAMYLCASSSPAGQGPYEQYFGPGTRLTVT.